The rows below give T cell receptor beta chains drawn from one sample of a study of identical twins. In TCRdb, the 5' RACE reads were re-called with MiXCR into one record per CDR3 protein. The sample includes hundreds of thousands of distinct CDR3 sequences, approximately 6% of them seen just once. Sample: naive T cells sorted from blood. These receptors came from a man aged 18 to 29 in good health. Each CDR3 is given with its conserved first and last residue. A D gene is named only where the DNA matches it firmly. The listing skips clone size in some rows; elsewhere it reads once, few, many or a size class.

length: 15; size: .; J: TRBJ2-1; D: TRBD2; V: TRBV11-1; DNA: TGTGCCAGCAGGAGCGGGGGGACTACATACAATGAGCAGTTCTTC; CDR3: CASRSGGTTYNEQFF
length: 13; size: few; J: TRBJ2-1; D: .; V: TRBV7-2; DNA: TGTGCCAGCAAGGACGTTGGCCCCAATGAGCAGTTCTTC; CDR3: CASKDVGPNEQFF
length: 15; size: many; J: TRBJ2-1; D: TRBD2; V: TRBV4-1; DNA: TGCGCCAGCAGCCAAGTCCTAGCGGGGTTCGGGGAGCAGTTCTTC; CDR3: CASSQVLAGFGEQFF
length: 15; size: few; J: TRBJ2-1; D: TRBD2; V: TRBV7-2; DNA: TGTGCCAGCAGCGCCGGGACTAGCGGGAGAAGTGAGCAGTTCTTC; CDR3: CASSAGTSGRSEQFF
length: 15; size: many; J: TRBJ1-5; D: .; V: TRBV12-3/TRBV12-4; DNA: TGTGCCAGCAGTCCTCAACAGCGGGGAGGTCAGCCCCAGCATTTT; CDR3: CASSPQQRGGQPQHF
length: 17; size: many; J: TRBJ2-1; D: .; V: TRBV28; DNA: TGTGCCAGCAGCTCTGGAGAGGCCAGGCTAACCTACAATGAGCAGTTCTTC; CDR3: CASSSGEARLTYNEQFF
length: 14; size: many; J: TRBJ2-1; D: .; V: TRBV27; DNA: TGTGCCAGCAGTTTATCTGCATCCTACAATGAGCAGTTCTTC; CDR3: CASSLSASYNEQFF
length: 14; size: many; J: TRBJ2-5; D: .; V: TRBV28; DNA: TGTGCCAGCAGTTGGGCAGGGCCGCAAGAGACCCAGTACTTC; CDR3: CASSWAGPQETQYF
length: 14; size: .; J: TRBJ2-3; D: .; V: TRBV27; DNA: TGTGCCAGCAGGCCGAGACCCACCACAGATACGCAGTATTTT; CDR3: CASRPRPTTDTQYF
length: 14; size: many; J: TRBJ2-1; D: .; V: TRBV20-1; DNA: TGCAGTGCTTTAGTAGGGGCATCCTACAATGAGCAGTTCTTC; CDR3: CSALVGASYNEQFF
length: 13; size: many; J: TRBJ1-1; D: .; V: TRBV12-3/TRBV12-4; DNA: TGTGCCAGCAGCACCCCCAGAGCCACTGAAGCTTTCTTT; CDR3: CASSTPRATEAFF
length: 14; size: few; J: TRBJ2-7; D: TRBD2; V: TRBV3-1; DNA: TGTGCCAGCAGCCCGGGGGAGGGCCCCTACGAGCAGTACTTC; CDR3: CASSPGEGPYEQYF
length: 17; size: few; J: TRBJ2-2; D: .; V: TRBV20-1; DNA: TGCAGTGCTAGAGATCGTGAGGCGATCGCGAACACCGGGGAGCTGTTTTTT; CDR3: CSARDREAIANTGELFF
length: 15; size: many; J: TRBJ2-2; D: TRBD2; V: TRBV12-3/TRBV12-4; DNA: TGTGCCAGTACGCCACCGGGACTAGCAACCGGGGAGCTGTTTTTT; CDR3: CASTPPGLATGELFF
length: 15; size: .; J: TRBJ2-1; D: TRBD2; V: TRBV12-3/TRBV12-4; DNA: TGTGCCAGCAGTTCAACTAGCGGGAGCGACAATGAGCAGTTCTTC; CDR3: CASSSTSGSDNEQFF
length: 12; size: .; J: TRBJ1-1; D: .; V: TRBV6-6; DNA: TGTGCCAGCAGTTCAGCGGAGAGGTCGGCTTTCTTT; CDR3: CASSSAERSAFF
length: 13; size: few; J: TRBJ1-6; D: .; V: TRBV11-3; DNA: TGTGCCAGCAGCTTCAAACGGAATTCACCCCTCCACTTT; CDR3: CASSFKRNSPLHF